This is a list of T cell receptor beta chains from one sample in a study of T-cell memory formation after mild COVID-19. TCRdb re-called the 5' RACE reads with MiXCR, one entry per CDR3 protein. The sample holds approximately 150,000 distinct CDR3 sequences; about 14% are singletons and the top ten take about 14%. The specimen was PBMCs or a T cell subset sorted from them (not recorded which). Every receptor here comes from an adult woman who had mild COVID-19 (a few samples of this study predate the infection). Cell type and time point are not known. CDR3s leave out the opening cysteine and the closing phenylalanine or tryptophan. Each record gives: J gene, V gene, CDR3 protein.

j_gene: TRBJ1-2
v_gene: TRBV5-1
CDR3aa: ASSLDRVFTYGYT

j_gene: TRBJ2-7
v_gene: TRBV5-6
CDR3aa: ASSSEQGESYEQY

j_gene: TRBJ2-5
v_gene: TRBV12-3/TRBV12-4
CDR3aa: ASSLRAVGETQY

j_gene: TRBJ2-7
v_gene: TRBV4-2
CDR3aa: ASSQEERTGYEQY

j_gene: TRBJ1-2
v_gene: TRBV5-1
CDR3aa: ASSLVKGNYGYT

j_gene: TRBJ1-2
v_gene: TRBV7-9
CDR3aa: ASSSTGDGYT

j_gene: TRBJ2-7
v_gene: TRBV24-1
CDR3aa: ATSSGQYEQY

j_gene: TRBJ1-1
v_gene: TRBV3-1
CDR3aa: ASSPYHSAQARDSTPAF

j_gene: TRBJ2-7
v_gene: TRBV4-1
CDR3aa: ASSRPTGSPQY

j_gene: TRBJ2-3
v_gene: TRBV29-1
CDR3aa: SVEGHRADTQY

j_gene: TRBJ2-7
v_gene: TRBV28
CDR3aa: ASSLIMVASEQY

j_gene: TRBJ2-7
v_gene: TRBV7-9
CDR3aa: ASSYSGSPYEQY

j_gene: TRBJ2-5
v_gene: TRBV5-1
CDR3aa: ASGLGDSQETQY

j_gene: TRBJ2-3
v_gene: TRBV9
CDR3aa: ASSPLGAISTDTQY

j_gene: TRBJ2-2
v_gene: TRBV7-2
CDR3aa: ASSLGWGLTGELF

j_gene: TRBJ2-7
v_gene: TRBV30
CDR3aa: AWRTTGSYEQY

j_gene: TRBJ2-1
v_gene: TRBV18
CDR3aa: ASSPRSHRSYNEQF

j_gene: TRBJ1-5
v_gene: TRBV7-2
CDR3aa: ASSLASLSNQPQH

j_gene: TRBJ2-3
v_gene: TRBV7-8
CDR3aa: ASIPGSWGTDTQY

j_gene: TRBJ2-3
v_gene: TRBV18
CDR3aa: ASSPSTNTQY

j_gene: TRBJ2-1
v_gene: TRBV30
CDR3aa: AWSAGTLRNEQF

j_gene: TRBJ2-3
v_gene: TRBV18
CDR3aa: ASARRQETDTQY

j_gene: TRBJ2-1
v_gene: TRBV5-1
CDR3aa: ASSAGTVSYNEQF

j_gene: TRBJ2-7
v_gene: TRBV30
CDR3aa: AWSVNRGYEQY

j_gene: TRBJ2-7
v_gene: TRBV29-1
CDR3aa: SVRPNAAGEQY

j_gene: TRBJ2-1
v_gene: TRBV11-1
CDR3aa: ASSLAGNELF

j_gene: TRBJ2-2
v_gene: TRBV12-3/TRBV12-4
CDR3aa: ASSLRGRGTGELF

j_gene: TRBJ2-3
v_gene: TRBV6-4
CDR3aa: ASSVSPSGMGTDTQY

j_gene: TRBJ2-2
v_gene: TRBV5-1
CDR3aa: ASSLRGARPASTGELF

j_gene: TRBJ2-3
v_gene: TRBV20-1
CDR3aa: SAEKIGTSGRFTDTQY

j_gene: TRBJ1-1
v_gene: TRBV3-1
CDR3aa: ASSQARDTEAF

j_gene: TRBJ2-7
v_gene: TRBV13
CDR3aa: ASSRTSWTSSAYEQY

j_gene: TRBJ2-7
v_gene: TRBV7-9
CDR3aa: ASSLGVTGDHEQY

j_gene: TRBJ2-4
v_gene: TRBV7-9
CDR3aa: ASSSPPWGLAKNIQY

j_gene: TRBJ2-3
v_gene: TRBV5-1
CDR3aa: ASSLGQGADTQY

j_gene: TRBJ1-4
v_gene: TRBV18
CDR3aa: ASSPAALAATNEKLF

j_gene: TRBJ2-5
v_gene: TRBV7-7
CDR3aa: ASSYGTGGEETQY

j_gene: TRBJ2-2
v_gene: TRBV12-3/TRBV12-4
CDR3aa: ASSDIGNTGELF

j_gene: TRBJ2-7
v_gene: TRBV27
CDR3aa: ASSFSGLDEQY

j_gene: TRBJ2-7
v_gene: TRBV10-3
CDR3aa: AISDRGARDEQY

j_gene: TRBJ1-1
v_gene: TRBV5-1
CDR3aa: ASSLRGTGAF

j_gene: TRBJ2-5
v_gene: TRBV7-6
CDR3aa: ASSPRRERETQY

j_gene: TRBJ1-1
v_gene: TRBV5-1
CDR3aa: ASSWGQKNTEAF

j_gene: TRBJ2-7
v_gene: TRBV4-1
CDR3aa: ASSQERGLGGQGSYEQY

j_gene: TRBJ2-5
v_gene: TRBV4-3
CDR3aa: ASSQEILRGETQY

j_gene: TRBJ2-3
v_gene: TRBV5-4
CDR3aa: ASSFNMGTDTQY

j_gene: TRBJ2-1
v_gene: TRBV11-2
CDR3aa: ASSLSGGGYNEQF

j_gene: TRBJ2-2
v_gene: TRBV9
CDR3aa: ASSPRRDRANTGELF

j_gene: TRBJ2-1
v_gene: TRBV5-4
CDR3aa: ASSPPADNEQF

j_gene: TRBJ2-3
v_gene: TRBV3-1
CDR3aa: ASSQERDTQY

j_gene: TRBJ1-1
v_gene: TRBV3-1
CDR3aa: ASSPGHLTEAF

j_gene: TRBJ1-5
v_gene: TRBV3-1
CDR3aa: ASSLSVRRGGVYSNQPQH

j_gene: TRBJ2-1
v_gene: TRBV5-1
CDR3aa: ASSPVGSGGYNEQF

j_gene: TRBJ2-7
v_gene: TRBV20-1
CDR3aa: SARGGSSGRARGGEQY

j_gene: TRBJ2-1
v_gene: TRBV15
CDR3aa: ATSLDRGANNEQF